This T cell receptor beta chain came from a study of shared clonotypes between healthy human individuals. Naive CD8 isolation took CD45RO-negative cells positively selected for CCR7 and excluded terminally differentiated effector memory CD45RA+ cells. Sequenced by immunoSEQ multiplex PCR; TCRdb stores in-frame clones only, minus some. Here the sample spans around 550,000 clones, roughly 95% being singletons. The source is a woman in her 30s in good health. Sequencing was done on a sample of naive CD8+ T cells sorted from blood.

The CDR3 spells CASSVKGTSGANVLTF. The CDR3 region has the DNA TGTGCCAGCAGCGTAAAGGGTACCTCTGGGGCCAACGTCCTGACTTTC. The chain joins TRBV9 to TRBJ2-6; D not certain. The CDR3 length is 16 residues. V gave up 1 base and J gave up 0 bases, with 8 bases separating them. Germline-derived CDR1 and CDR2 are SGDLS and YYNGEE.